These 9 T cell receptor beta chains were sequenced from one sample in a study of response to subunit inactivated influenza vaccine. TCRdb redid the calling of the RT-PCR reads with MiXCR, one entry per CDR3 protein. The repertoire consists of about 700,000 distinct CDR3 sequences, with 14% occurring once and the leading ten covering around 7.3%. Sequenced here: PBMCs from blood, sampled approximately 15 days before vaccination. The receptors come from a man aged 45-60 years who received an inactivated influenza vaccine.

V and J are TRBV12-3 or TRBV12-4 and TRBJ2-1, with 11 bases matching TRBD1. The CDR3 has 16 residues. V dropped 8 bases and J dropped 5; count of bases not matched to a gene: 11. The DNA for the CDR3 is TGTGCCAGCGGTACCCCGGGGGGACAGGGGGACAATGAGCAGTTCTTC. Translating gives CASGTPGGQGDNEQFF.

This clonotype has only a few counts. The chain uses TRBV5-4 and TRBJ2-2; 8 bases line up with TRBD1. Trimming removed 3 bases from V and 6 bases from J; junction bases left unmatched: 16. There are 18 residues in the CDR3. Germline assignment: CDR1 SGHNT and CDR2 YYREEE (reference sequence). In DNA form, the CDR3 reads TGTGCCAGCAGCTCCTTTCGTACAGGGGGTAACGGCCCCGGGGAGCTGTTTTTT. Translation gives CASSSFRTGGNGPGELFF.

The CDR3 bases are TGTGCCAGCAGCCCAGCGGGACAGGGGGGATACGAGCAGTACTTC. It encodes CASSPAGQGGYEQYF. V is TRBV4-2 and J is TRBJ2-7; TRBD1 matches 11 bases. V gave up 4 bases and J gave up 4 bases; unmatched junction bases: 6. This CDR3 is built from 15 residues. CDR1 and CDR2 (germline): LGHNA, YNFKEQ.

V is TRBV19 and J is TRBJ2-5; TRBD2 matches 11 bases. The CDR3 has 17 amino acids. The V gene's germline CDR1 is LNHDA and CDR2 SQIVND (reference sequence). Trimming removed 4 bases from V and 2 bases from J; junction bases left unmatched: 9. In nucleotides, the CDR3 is TGTGCCAGTAGTAGCCCCCCTAGCGGGGGGACACAAGAGACCCAGTACTTC. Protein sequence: CASSSPPSGGTQETQYF.

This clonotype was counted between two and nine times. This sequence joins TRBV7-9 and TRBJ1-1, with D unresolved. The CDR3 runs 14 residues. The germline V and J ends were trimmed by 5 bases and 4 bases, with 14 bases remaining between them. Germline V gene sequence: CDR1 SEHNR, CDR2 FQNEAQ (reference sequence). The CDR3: CASSDDGRLTEAFF. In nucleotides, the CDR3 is TGTGCCAGCAGCGACGACGGGAGACTCACTGAAGCTTTCTTT.

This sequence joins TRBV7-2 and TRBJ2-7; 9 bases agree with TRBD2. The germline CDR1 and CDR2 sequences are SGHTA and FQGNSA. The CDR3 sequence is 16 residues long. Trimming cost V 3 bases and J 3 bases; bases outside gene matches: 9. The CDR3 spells CASSFSVAGALYEQYF. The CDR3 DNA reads TGTGCCAGCAGCTTCAGTGTAGCGGGAGCCCTCTACGAGCAGTACTTC.

The chain's CDR3 is CASSETSGRQHAEQFF. CDR3 DNA sequence: TGTGCCAGCTCAGAAACTAGCGGGAGGCAACACGCTGAGCAGTTCTTC. The chain is built from TRBV18 and TRBJ2-1, with TRBD2 matching 12 bases. The CDR3 is 16 residues long. The ends lost 5 bases at V and 9 bases at J; junction bases unmatched: 11. Germline CDR1 is KGHSH and CDR2 is LQKENI.

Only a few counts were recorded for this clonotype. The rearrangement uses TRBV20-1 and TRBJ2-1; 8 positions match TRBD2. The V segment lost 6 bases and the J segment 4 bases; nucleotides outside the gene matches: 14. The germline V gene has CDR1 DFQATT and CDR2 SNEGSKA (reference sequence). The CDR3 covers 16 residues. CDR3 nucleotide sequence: TGCAGTGCCCCCCCCTCCAGCGGGAGATCGTACAATGAGCAGTTCTTC. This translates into CSAPPSSGRSYNEQFF.

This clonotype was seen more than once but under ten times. CDR3 nucleotides: TGTGCCAGCAGCTTAGGATCCGCAGTTCCCGGGGAGCTGTTTTTT. It yields the protein CASSLGSAVPGELFF. The chain combines TRBV7-2 with TRBJ2-2; D gene ambiguous. This CDR3 is 15 amino acids long. V was pared by 1 base and J by 6 bases, with 12 bases between. Germline V gives CDR1 SGHTA, CDR2 FQGNSA.